This T cell receptor beta chain emerged from a study of blood T cells in healthy people across ages. This clonotype has only a few counts. A second PCR, run for roughly 7 to 11 cycles, used a sample-barcoded 5' primer plus a J-beta primer mix. MiXCR, run by TCRdb on the 5' RACE reads, gives a single entry per CDR3 protein. The sample records about 840,000 distinct CDR3 sequences, roughly 29% being singletons. This sample was shared with a second study, whose subject was T cells of mothers and their children. As that report states: During the second PCR, the M1S primer introduced sample barcodes along with 2-4 random nucleotides.

Sequenced material: blood. The sequence came from a woman aged 40 to 50 in good health.

The CDR3 loop reads CASSLVPSGTEAFF. Written as DNA, the CDR3 is TGCGCCAGCAGCTTGGTACCGAGTGGCACTGAAGCTTTCTTT. The V call is TRBV5-1, the J call TRBJ1-1, with D hard to call. This CDR3 region has 14 residues. Germline CDR1 and CDR2: SGHRS and YFSETQ. V shed 0 bases and J shed 4 bases, with 10 bases lying between them. The variable domain in full, with the rest retrieved from reference TRBV5-1 and TRBJ1-1, is KAGVTQTPRYLIKTRGQQVTLSCSPISGHRSVSWYQQTPGQGLQFLFEYFSETQRNKGNFPGRFSGRQFSNSRSEMNVSTLELGDSALYLCASSLVPSGTEAFFGQGTRLTVV.